This T cell receptor (beta chain) came from a study of blood T cell repertoires in COVID-19. From germline, CDR1 is LNHDA and CDR2 SQIVND (reference sequence). V shed 7 bases and J shed 0 bases, with 14 bases lying between them. The CDR3 consists of 15 residues. Per the original methods: Researchers report that nucleated cell counts were estimated from reference gene primer amplification. Some clones are missing from TCRdb's copy, which holds only in-frame ones; the method was immunoSEQ multiplex PCR. That table furnishes V, J and clone size, whereas the DNA furnished D and trimming. The table has roughly 230,000 clones, 82% seen once.

The clonotype originates from a woman aged 55-70 years who had recovered from COVID-19. The source material was PBMCs or T cells enriched from blood (not recorded which). The V gene is TRBV19, the J gene TRBJ2-3; D ambiguous. The CDR3 region is CASTPRSVSTDTQYF. The CDR3 coding sequence is TGTGCCAGTACCCCTAGGTCTGTCAGCACAGATACGCAGTATTTT.